This TCR beta chain emerged from a study of vaccination effects on CD4 cells after COVID-19. With respect to this clone: Its antigen remains unknown.

Having been cultured for roughly 11 days, the cells underwent CD4+ T cell isolation. Two-dose vaccination with either BNT162b2 or mRNA-1273 was given to the participants. The CDR3 is 15 amino acids. Germline-derived CDR1 and CDR2 are SGHTA and FQGNSA. Trimming took off 2 bases at V and 6 bases at J, with 14 bases between the two ends. Here immunoSEQ multiplex PCR was the method, and the copy in TCRdb shows in-frame clones only, minus some. The table shows approximately 61,000 clones, with approximately 81% occurring only once. This material consisted of CD4+ T cells from PBMCs cultured without peptide, taken after COVID-19 vaccination. The rearrangement joins TRBV7-2 to TRBJ1-5; unclear D gene. The TCR comes from a human donor who received a COVID-19 vaccine. In DNA form, the CDR3 reads TGTGCCAGCAGCTTACGATCTGTGGGTGGTCAGCCCCAGCATTTT. Encoded protein: CASSLRSVGGQPQHF.